This T cell receptor (beta chain) was sequenced in a study of blood T cell repertoires in COVID-19. Study at large: Spain, Italy and the United States supplied samples that represented acute and convalescent COVID-19.

Sequenced by immunoSEQ multiplex PCR; TCRdb stores in-frame clones only, minus some. The sample shows approximately 330,000 clones, roughly 87% of them seen only once. Germline V gene data show CDR1 as MNHNS and CDR2 as SASEGT. V was clipped by 2 bases and J by 1 base, with 11 bases between them. The CDR3 sequence is 15 residues long. The rearrangement links TRBV6-1 to TRBJ1-1; TRBD1 is a possible D gene (6 bases). The TCR sequence derives from a man aged 30 to 39 with COVID-19, enrolled during active disease. The sequenced sample consisted of peripheral blood. CDR3 residues: CASSEPGHRNTEAFF. The DNA of the CDR3 is TGTGCCAGCAGTGAACCGGGACACCGGAACACTGAAGCTTTCTTT.